This passage covers 17 T cell receptor beta chains from one sample sequenced in a study of radiotherapy plus CTLA-4 blockade in lung cancer listed by TCRdb under 2018. Library preparation was by the immunoSEQ multiplex PCR assay. TCRdb took over this immuneACCESS table, retaining in-frame rearrangements with V and J assigned. Such tables are incomplete; in checked studies, under half of the missing clones stem from an unresolved V gene, and the remainder is unexplained. The sample table shows about 78,000 clones, and around 87% are seen once. Of the sample, just over 2% falls within the top ten clones. Sequenced material: peripheral blood, taken from a patient treated with radiotherapy plus ipilimumab. These receptors were obtained from a human donor with non-small cell lung cancer who had a partial response to radiotherapy plus ipilimumab.

V and J are TRBV19 and TRBJ1-1; D is perhaps TRBD1 (5 bases). V was cut by 3 bases and J by 1 base, with 21 bases left in between. This CDR3 spans 18 amino acids. The germline CDR1 and CDR2 sequences are LNHDA and SQIVND (reference sequence). CDR3 nucleotide sequence: TGTGCCAGTAGTATTTCCCCTCGCGGGGGGGTAAAGAACACTGAAGCTTTCTTT. Translation: CASSISPRGGVKNTEAFF. Variable domain in full (rest from reference TRBV19 and TRBJ1-1): DGGITQSPKYLFRKEGQNVTLSCEQNLNHDAMYWYRQDPGQGLRLIYYSQIVNDFQKGDIAEGYSVSREKKESFPLTVTSAQKNPTAFYLCASSISPRGGVKNTEAFFGQGTRLTVV.

This sequence joins TRBV5-4 and TRBJ2-1, with 10 bases lining up with TRBD2. This CDR3 is built from 15 residues. Unmatched junction bases numbered 1, after V lost 0 bases and J lost 4 bases. From germline, CDR1 is SGHNT and CDR2 YYREEE (reference sequence). This CDR3 reads CASSLGLAGYNEQFF. The CDR3 DNA follows: TGTGCCAGCAGCTTGGGACTAGCGGGTTACAATGAGCAGTTCTTC.

This chain connects TRBV7-2 to TRBJ1-5; maybe TRBD1 (6 bases). The germline gives CDR1 SGHTA, CDR2 FQGNSA. The CDR3 has 14 amino acids. Trimming removed 5 bases at V and 7 bases at J, with 15 bases between. CDR3 nucleotide sequence: TGTGCCAGCAGCCCCCGAGGGGGGGAACAGCCCCAGCATTTT. Protein sequence: CASSPRGGEQPQHF.

The chain combines TRBV18 with TRBJ2-2; D ambiguous. This CDR3 spans 15 amino acids. V was trimmed by 2 bases and J by 2 bases, leaving 9 bases between them. Germline assignment: CDR1 KGHSH and CDR2 LQKENI. The CDR3 DNA is TGTGCCAGCTCACCATCAAGGAGTAACACCGGGGAGCTGTTTTTT. Its protein is CASSPSRSNTGELFF.

This chain joins TRBV6-1 and TRBJ2-3; 7 nucleotides match TRBD1. CDR3 size: 14 residues. Trimming at V came to 5 bases and at J to 6 bases, leaving 8 bases not matched to a gene. Germline CDR1 reads MNHNS; CDR2 reads SASEGT. The CDR3 nucleotides read TGTGCCAGCAGTAGTCGACAGGGTTCGGATACGCAGTATTTT. It codes for CASSSRQGSDTQYF.

The chain recombines TRBV6-5 with TRBJ2-5; maybe TRBD2 (6 bases). CDR1 MNHEY and CDR2 SVGAGI come from the germline V gene. V lost 2 bases to trimming and J lost 4 bases, with 11 bases between them. The CDR3 is 14 residues long. The CDR3 spells CASSYRDWPETQYF. CDR3 DNA: TGTGCCAGCAGTTACCGGGACTGGCCAGAGACCCAGTACTTC.

This rearrangement joins TRBV6-5 to TRBJ2-1; D unclear. With 0 bases removed from V and 8 bases from J, the gap between germline ends came to 8 bases. Germline CDR1 is MNHEY and CDR2 is SVGAGI. CDR3 length: 13 residues. The CDR3 region is CASSYSVSDEQFF. The CDR3 region has the DNA TGTGCCAGCAGTTACTCCGTATCGGATGAGCAGTTCTTC.

The chain combines TRBV27 with TRBJ1-6, with TRBD1 matching over 9 bases. The germline gives CDR1 MNHEY, CDR2 SMNVEV (reference sequence). The trim removed 5 bases at V and 7 bases at J, leaving 15 bases unmatched. This CDR3 comprises 18 residues. The CDR3 loop is CASSIPAGTGTINSPLHF. CDR3 DNA: TGTGCCAGCAGTATCCCCGCCGGGACAGGGACTATCAATTCACCCCTCCACTTT.

This chain uses TRBV2 with TRBJ1-4; no firm D call. Germline V lookup: CDR1 SNHLY, CDR2 FYNNEI. V shed 6 bases and J shed 8 bases, with 13 bases lying between them. The CDR3 sequence is 13 residues long. DNA of the CDR3: TGTGCCAGCAGCCCGTACATGAAAGAAAAACTGTTTTTT. Its translation: CASSPYMKEKLFF.

This chain uses TRBV7-2 with TRBJ2-1; 7 bases are a match to TRBD2. The length of the CDR3 is 14 residues. Germline-derived CDR1 and CDR2 are SGHTA and FQGNSA. The V and J ends lost 3 bases and 7 bases, in that order; junction bases with no gene match: 6. For the CDR3, the DNA is TGTGCCAGCAGCTTGGGAGGGGTGTCGAATGAGCAGTTCTTC. Residues: CASSLGGVSNEQFF.

CDR3 DNA sequence: TGTGCCAGCAGCCTAGGAGGGTTAACTGAAGCTTTCTTT. As protein: CASSLGGLTEAFF. The rearrangement uses TRBV4-2 and TRBJ1-1; D remains ambiguous. The CDR3 extends over 13 amino acids. In germline, CDR1 is LGHNA, CDR2 YNFKEQ. Deletions cut 4 bases from V and 5 bases from J, with 11 bases between.

The V and J genes are TRBV2 and TRBJ1-1, with 11 bases aligning to TRBD1. CDR3 size: 15 residues. V lost 6 bases and J lost 1; bases outside the gene matches: 4. CDR1 is SNHLY, CDR2 FYNNEI, per germline. Written as DNA, the CDR3 is TGTGCCAGCAGGGGGGACAGGGGGACGAACACTGAAGCTTTCTTT. It translates to CASRGDRGTNTEAFF.

The chain employs TRBV7-8 and TRBJ2-1; 9 nucleotides align to TRBD2. V lost 5 bases and J lost 5; bases outside the gene matches: 13. The CDR3 is made up of 17 amino acids. The germline gives CDR1 SGHVS, CDR2 FQNEAQ. CDR3 DNA sequence: TGTGCCAGCAGCAAAGCGACCGGGACTAGCCCCAACAATGAGCAGTTCTTC. It translates to CASSKATGTSPNNEQFF.

This CDR3 reads CASTLFFPETQYF. The CDR3 nucleotides are TGTGCCAGCACCCTCTTTTTCCCAGAGACCCAGTACTTC. The chain uses TRBV6-1 and TRBJ2-5; D unresolved. Trimming cost V 7 bases and J 4 bases, with 13 bases left between them. CDR3 size: 13 residues. Germline-derived CDR1 and CDR2 are MNHNS and SASEGT.

The gene calls are TRBV5-6 and TRBJ2-3; 11 bases map to TRBD2. The CDR3 totals 15 residues. V was clipped by 2 bases and J by 6 bases; unmatched bases: 5. Per the germline V gene, CDR1 is SGHDT and CDR2 is YYEEEE. The CDR3 spells CASSLLAGALDTQYF. CDR3 sequence (DNA): TGTGCCAGCAGCTTACTAGCGGGAGCGCTTGATACGCAGTATTTT.

The J gene is TRBJ2-5, the V gene TRBV27, with 14 bases fitting TRBD2. Germline CDR1 is MNHEY and CDR2 is SMNVEV (reference sequence). V shed 6 bases, J shed 5 bases, and the junction held 8 bases outside the gene matches. The CDR3 consists of 16 residues. This CDR3 is CASRTGLAGGGETQYF. The CDR3 DNA is TGTGCCAGCAGGACCGGACTAGCGGGAGGTGGGGAGACCCAGTACTTC.

The chain uses TRBV5-6 and TRBJ2-2; 7 nucleotides agree with TRBD2. Germline V gene sequence: CDR1 SGHDT, CDR2 YYEEEE. The CDR3 sequence is 15 residues long. The V segment lost 0 bases and the J segment 7 bases; nucleotides outside the gene matches: 6. CDR3 loop: CASSLGGSGHGELFF. The CDR3 DNA is TGTGCCAGCAGCTTGGGCGGGAGCGGTCACGGGGAGCTGTTTTTT. Based on the CDR3 plus reference TRBV5-6 and TRBJ2-2, the full variable domain is DAGVTQSPTHLIKTRGQQVTLRCSPKSGHDTVSWYQQALGQGPQFIFQYYEEEERQRGNFPDRFSGHQFPNYSSELNVNALLLGDSALYLCASSLGGSGHGELFFGEGSRLTVL.